The 15 T cell receptor beta chains reported below all come from one sample, sequenced in a study of identical twins. MiXCR was run by TCRdb on the 5' RACE reads, yielding one entry per CDR3 protein. The data hold 150,000 or so distinct CDR3 sequences, with 3% to 4.5% observed a single time. Sequencing used memory T cells sorted from blood. These receptors were taken from a man between 18 and 35 years old in good health.

This clonotype appeared many times. The rearrangement uses TRBV5-1 and TRBJ2-3; maybe TRBD1 (5 bases). V was trimmed by 2 bases and J by 2 bases, leaving 9 bases between them. Looked up from germline, CDR1 is SGHRS and CDR2 is YFSETQ. The CDR3 has 14 residues. CDR3 sequence: CASSFDSSTDTQYF. As DNA, the CDR3 is TGCGCCAGCAGCTTTGACAGCTCCACAGATACGCAGTATTTT.

This clonotype was counted at least ten times. As DNA, the CDR3 is TGTGCCAGCAGCCAAGGGGGACCCAATCAGCCCCAGCATTTT. Protein sequence: CASSQGGPNQPQHF. The V gene is TRBV3-1, the J gene TRBJ1-5; maybe TRBD1 (5 bases). CDR3 length: 14 amino acids. Trimming pared 1 base from V and 3 bases from J, leaving 7 bases between. Germline CDR1 reads LGHDT; CDR2 reads YNNKEL (reference sequence). Drawing the rest from reference TRBV3-1 and TRBJ1-5, the complete variable domain is DTAVSQTPKYLVTQMGNDKSIKCEQNLGHDTMYWYKQDSKKFLKIMFSYNNKELIINETVPNRFSPKSPDKAHLNLHINSLELGDSAVYFCASSQGGPNQPQHFGDGTRLSIL.

This chain's CDR3 is CASSAGYNEQFF. The CDR3 region has the DNA TGTGCCAGCAGCGCCGGGTACAATGAGCAGTTCTTC. The chain recombines TRBV11-3 with TRBJ2-1, with D unresolved. Germline V lookup: CDR1 SGHNT, CDR2 YENEEA. Trimming took 5 bases from V and 4 from J, leaving 6 bases between them. The CDR3 runs 12 residues.

This clonotype occurred many times. The V and J genes are TRBV27 and TRBJ2-7; no definite D call. The V gene's germline CDR1 is MNHEY and CDR2 SMNVEV (reference sequence). The V and J ends lost 2 bases and 5 bases respectively, with 13 bases between them. This CDR3 has 14 amino acids. The CDR3 protein is CASSLDWATNEQYF. CDR3 nucleotide sequence: TGTGCCAGCAGTTTAGATTGGGCCACCAACGAGCAGTACTTC.

At least ten counts were recorded for this clonotype. V is TRBV28 and J is TRBJ1-2; no definite D call. V was shortened by 5 bases and J by 1 base, with 17 bases between the two germline ends. This CDR3 contains 16 residues. Germline-derived CDR1 and CDR2 are MDHEN and SYDVKM. For the CDR3, the DNA is TGTGCCAGCAGTCCCCCTACCAGTCAAAATAACTATGGCTACACCTTC. Translating it yields CASSPPTSQNNYGYTF.

This clonotype was counted ten times or more. The chain carries TRBV6-2 or TRBV6-3 and TRBJ2-7; D ambiguous. V lost 6 bases and J lost 1, with 13 bases in between. The CDR3 length is 14 residues. The V gene's germline CDR1 is MNHEY and CDR2 SVGEGT. CDR3 coding DNA: TGTGCCAGCAGCTTACCCGGCGAGTCCTACGAGCAGTACTTC. It is translated as CASSLPGESYEQYF.

To note about this clonotype: A read error may be the cause here, since a much bigger clone is one base away. The V gene is TRBV20-1, the J gene TRBJ2-3, with D perhaps TRBD1 or TRBD2 (5 bases each). The CDR3 has 15 residues. Germline assignment: CDR1 DFQATT and CDR2 SNEGSKA (reference sequence). The CDR3 DNA follows: TGCAGTGATAGAGAAACGGGACCAACCACAGATACGCAGTATTTT. Translating gives CSDRETGPTTDTQYF.

This clonotype appeared many times. The rearrangement uses TRBV11-1 and TRBJ2-2, with TRBD2 matching 14 bases. After removal of 5 bases from V and 6 bases from J, the junction contained 14 bases not matched to a gene. This CDR3 is 19 amino acids long. Germline values: CDR1 SGHAT, CDR2 FQDESV (reference sequence). The CDR3 spells CASSNSKTGTSGSPGELFF. The CDR3 DNA follows: TGTGCCAGCAGCAATTCGAAAACCGGGACTAGCGGGAGTCCCGGGGAGCTGTTTTTT.

In its sample, this clonotype was seen a few times. This chain uses TRBV28 with TRBJ1-3; maybe TRBD1 (5 bases). CDR3 size: 14 residues. V shed 8 bases and J shed 2 bases, with 13 bases lying between them. Germline CDR1 and CDR2: MDHEN and SYDVKM. CDR3 sequence: CASVGGAPGNTIYF. In DNA, the CDR3 is TGTGCCAGCGTGGGAGGGGCGCCTGGAAACACCATATATTTT.

This clonotype has at least ten counts. V and J are TRBV20-1 and TRBJ1-5; TRBD1 matches 8 bases. The germline gives CDR1 DFQATT, CDR2 SNEGSKA (reference sequence). The CDR3 length is 15 residues. V shed 0 bases, J shed 4 bases, and the junction held 5 bases outside the gene matches. The chain's CDR3 is CSARELDRANQPQHF. CDR3 bases: TGCAGTGCTAGAGAGCTGGACAGGGCAAATCAGCCCCAGCATTTT.

This clonotype was counted ten times or more. V and J are TRBV5-1 and TRBJ2-5; D ambiguous. The CDR3 runs 13 residues. Germline V gene data show CDR1 as SGHRS and CDR2 as YFSETQ. The germline V and J ends were trimmed by 7 bases and 1 base, with 11 bases remaining between them. The CDR3 is CASSGSVQETQYF. In DNA form, the CDR3 reads TGCGCCAGCTCAGGTTCGGTCCAAGAGACCCAGTACTTC.

This clonotype was seen ten or more times. V and J are TRBV9 and TRBJ2-3, with TRBD1 as a possible D gene (7 bases). The CDR3 covers 19 residues. Germline-derived CDR1 and CDR2 are SGDLS and YYNGEE. V was trimmed by 0 bases and J by 0 bases, leaving 20 bases between them. In nucleotides, the CDR3 is TGTGCCAGCAGCGTAGGACCCGGGGGACAGCAATCTAGCACAGATACGCAGTATTTT. It specifies CASSVGPGGQQSSTDTQYF.

There are many counts of this clonotype. The chain has TRBV20-1 and TRBJ2-3; D not resolved. The length of the CDR3 is 14 residues. V shed 3 bases and J shed 1 base, with 11 bases lying between them. In germline, CDR1 is DFQATT, CDR2 SNEGSKA (reference sequence). The CDR3 loop is CSASWLLGTDTQYF. CDR3 coding DNA: TGCAGTGCTAGTTGGCTTTTGGGCACAGATACGCAGTATTTT.

The sample holds many counts of this clonotype. CDR3 in amino acids: CASSLPPNEKLFF. The CDR3 DNA is TGTGCCAGCAGCTTGCCCCCTAATGAAAAACTGTTTTTT. J is TRBJ1-4 and V is TRBV5-4; D gene unclear. Per germline, CDR1 SGHNT and CDR2 YYREEE (reference sequence). Trimming pared 1 base from V and 3 bases from J, leaving 4 bases between. This CDR3 contains 13 residues.

This clonotype was detected ten times or more. The chain carries TRBV5-1 and TRBJ2-4; 7 nucleotides line up with TRBD1. Per germline, CDR1 SGHRS and CDR2 YFSETQ. With V trimmed by 2 bases and J by 16 bases, 12 bases remained unmatched. This CDR3 contains 13 residues. The CDR3 region is CASSFESTGQLYF. The CDR3 DNA is TGCGCCAGCAGCTTCGAATCAACGGGACAGCTATACTTC.